What follows describes a single TCR beta chain. Its target is not known. These data come from a study of CXCR3-negative and CXCR3-positive naive CD8 T cells. The study, taken as a whole, reports: Each naive subset displayed comparably high diversity, whereas memory CD8+ cells displayed much lower diversity. CXCR3 expression dropped partially after cryopreservation, and most assays relied on fresh PBMCs. Memory cells differed in TRBV-TRBJ usage, but naive CXCR3-negative and CXCR3-positive cells had similar usage. Greater hydrophobicity was found in TRB CDR3s of CXCR3-positive naive cells than of CXCR3-negative naive cells.

Naive CD8+ T cells carried a CD45RO-CCR7+CD27+CD95- phenotype. The libraries of TRB cDNA were constructed through 5' RACE using UMI labels. After re-calling the 5' RACE reads, TCRdb lists one entry per CDR3 protein, DNA absent. This sample's table reports under 85,000 distinct CDR3 sequences. The length of the CDR3 is 13 residues. Germline lookup yields CDR1 SSHAT and CDR2 FNYEAQ (reference sequence). The receptor's source is a human donor in good health. Some clones in this sample may be carry-over from other donors' samples. The source material was naive CXCR3+ CD8+ T cells from blood. The subset was: CD45RO-CCR7+CD27+CD95- naive CD8+ T cells expressing CXCR3 (TNR3+). The rearrangement joins TRBV7-7 to TRBJ1-1. The CDR3 protein is CASSLAWNTEAFF.